This TCR beta chain was obtained from a study of CD8 T cells in Susac syndrome. Reverse transcription of about 0.45 to 1 ug RNA used random hexamers. Multiplex PCR with immunoSEQ amplified the TCR beta CDR3 across 54 Vbeta and 13 Jbeta. TCRdb reprocessed the immunoSEQ multiplex PCR reads with MiXCR, giving one entry per CDR3 protein. Here the sample spans about 400,000 distinct CDR3 sequences, around 85% being singletons. Bulk CD8+ and CD4+ cells came from magnetic negative isolation; CD8+ TEMRA by FACS. The germline V and J ends were trimmed by 4 bases and 5 bases, with 19 bases remaining between them. The CDR3 has 16 amino acids. In germline, CDR1 is SGHRS, CDR2 YFSETQ.

The sequence was collected from a human donor with multiple sclerosis. The chain links TRBV5-1 to TRBJ2-1, with D maybe TRBD2 (6 bases). Sequenced: CD8+ T cells from PBMCs. CDR3 DNA sequence: TGCGCCAGCAGCCCAGGTCTCGGGGAGGCCCACAATGAGCAGTTCTTC. It encodes CASSPGLGEAHNEQFF.